The 12 T cell receptor beta chains in this list originate from one sample, sequenced in a study of blood T cell repertoires in COVID-19. Profiled with immunoSEQ multiplex PCR; TCRdb holds only in-frame clones, not every one. The sample lists around 300,000 clones, roughly 90% seen once, with approximately 4% in the top ten. The sequenced material came from PBMCs or T cells enriched from blood (not recorded which). These receptors were obtained from a woman aged 18-29 years with acute COVID-19.

Points on this clone: Additional DNA sequences in this sample encode the identical CDR3. This chain joins TRBV6-5 and TRBJ1-1; 7 bases are shared with TRBD1. The CDR3 contains 15 residues. Germline CDR1 MNHEY, CDR2 SVGAGI. V was pared by 2 bases and J by 0 bases, with 3 bases of the junction left unmatched. The CDR3 region is CASSYDRAMNTEAFF. The CDR3 DNA follows: TGTGCCAGCAGTTACGACAGGGCGATGAACACTGAAGCTTTCTTT.

V usage is TRBV18 and J usage is TRBJ2-5; possibly TRBD2 for D (6 bases). The germline gives CDR1 KGHSH, CDR2 LQKENI. V shed 5 bases and J shed 2 bases, with 9 bases lying between them. The CDR3 is made up of 13 amino acids. As DNA, the CDR3 is TGTGCCAGCTCAATTGGGACTCAAGAGACCCAGTACTTC. This codes for CASSIGTQETQYF.

A single count supports this clone. V is TRBV12-3 or TRBV12-4 and J is TRBJ2-7; D is perhaps TRBD2 (5 bases). The CDR3 loop spans 13 amino acids. Trimming left V 1 base short and J 6 bases short, with 10 bases between. CDR3 bases: TGTGCCAGCAGTTTAGACGGGGTCGTCGAGCAGTACTTC. This translates into CASSLDGVVEQYF.

The chain carries TRBV2 and TRBJ2-7, with TRBD1 identical over 9 bases. Germline lookup yields CDR1 SNHLY and CDR2 FYNNEI. Trimming at V came to 4 bases and at J to 0 bases, leaving 1 base not matched to a gene. The CDR3 runs to 14 residues. The CDR3 region has the DNA TGTGCCAGCAGTGGGGACAGGGTCTCCTACGAGCAGTACTTC. Residues: CASSGDRVSYEQYF. The whole variable domain, remainder taken from reference TRBV2 and TRBJ2-7, is EPEVTQTPSHQVTQMGQEVILRCVPISNHLYFYWYRQILGQKVEFLVSFYNNEISEKSEIFDDQFSVERPDGSNFTLKIRSTKLEDSAMYFCASSGDRVSYEQYFGPGTRLTVT.

The chain has TRBV19 and TRBJ1-5, with D possibly TRBD1 on 6 matching bases. V was pared by 3 bases and J by 3 bases, with 9 bases between. The CDR3 is made up of 14 amino acids. The germline gives CDR1 LNHDA, CDR2 SQIVND (reference sequence). The CDR3 is CASSMGANNQPQHF. The CDR3 nucleotides read TGTGCCAGTAGTATGGGGGCGAACAATCAGCCCCAGCATTTT.

DNA for the CDR3: TGTGCCAGCAGTTTCCAGGACAGGGGGACAGATACGCAGTATTTT. Its protein product is CASSFQDRGTDTQYF. The chain combines TRBV27 with TRBJ2-3, with 10 bases identical to TRBD1. J was trimmed by 3 bases and V by 3 bases; bases with no gene match: 3. There are 15 residues in the CDR3. Germline V gene lookup returns CDR1 MNHEY and CDR2 SMNVEV (reference sequence).

The V call is TRBV29-1, the J call TRBJ2-1, with unresolved D. Germline V gives CDR1 SQVTM, CDR2 ANQGSEA. V was trimmed by 3 bases and J by 5 bases, leaving 11 bases between them. This CDR3 is 13 amino acids long. The CDR3 DNA reads TGCAGCGTTGAGCACTATGTTCACAATGAGCAGTTCTTC. Its translation is CSVEHYVHNEQFF.

There are a few counts of this clone. Other DNA sequences from this sample encode an identical CDR3 as well. The rearrangement joins TRBV7-9 to TRBJ2-2; TRBD1 matches 10 bases. This CDR3 is built from 14 residues. The V gene end was trimmed by 5 bases and the J gene end by 5 bases; junction bases not matched to a gene: 2. From germline, CDR1 is SEHNR and CDR2 FQNEAQ (reference sequence). For the CDR3, the DNA is TGTGCCAGCAGCCCGGGACAGGGGACCGGGGAGCTGTTTTTT. It specifies CASSPGQGTGELFF.

This chain joins TRBV5-1 and TRBJ1-2, with 7 bases aligning to TRBD1. The CDR3 covers 14 residues. V dropped 3 bases and J dropped 2; count of bases not matched to a gene: 4. Germline lookup yields CDR1 SGHRS and CDR2 YFSETQ. The CDR3 protein is CASSSAGQNYGYTF. The CDR3, as DNA: TGCGCCAGCAGCTCGGCGGGACAGAACTATGGCTACACCTTC.

The rearrangement links TRBV9 to TRBJ1-4; D is uncertain. The CDR3 spans 17 residues. Trimming left V 0 bases short and J 0 bases short, with 12 bases between. The germline CDR1 and CDR2 sequences are SGDLS and YYNGEE. The CDR3 sequence: CASSVGASVATNEKLFF. The CDR3 region has the DNA TGTGCCAGCAGCGTAGGGGCGTCAGTTGCAACTAATGAAAAACTGTTTTTT.

In this sample, this clone turned up once. The gene calls are TRBV19 and TRBJ1-3; TRBD1 matches at 7 bases. The CDR3 extends over 15 amino acids. Trimming took 6 bases from V and 4 from J; bases not matched to a gene: 9. Per germline, CDR1 LNHDA and CDR2 SQIVND (reference sequence). The CDR3, as DNA: TGTGCCAGTAGCCTGGACAGGTTTTGGGGAAACACCATATATTTT. Translating gives CASSLDRFWGNTIYF.

V gene TRBV7-3 combines with J gene TRBJ2-2, with a possible D match to TRBD1 (6 bases). This CDR3 comprises 13 residues. V was cut by 2 bases and J by 7 bases, with 8 bases left in between. From germline, CDR1 is SGHTA and CDR2 FQGTGA. The CDR3 region is CASSLGGSGELFF. The CDR3 DNA reads TGTGCCAGCAGCTTAGGGGGCAGCGGGGAGCTGTTTTTT.